This T cell receptor (beta chain) derives from a study of T-cell memory formation after mild COVID-19 (dated by TCRdb to the early 2020s). Some background on the complete study: TCR sequence clusters from the two donors were found to be largely donor specific. Longitudinal TCRalpha and TCRbeta repertoire sequencing tracked T-cell clones expanding and contracting after mild COVID-19 in two donors. The cohort comprised two young, previously healthy adult volunteers, one female and one male.

Ficoll-Paque density gradient centrifugation was the method used to isolate PBMCs. Study-wide conclusions, independent of this receptor: The study covered only a couple of mild cases, and larger cohorts including severe cases with pre-infection samples were considered necessary. Balanced CD4/CD8 phenotypes were observed for clones contracting from day 15 to 85, whereas a bias towards CD4+ was observed for a second wave of clones expanding from day 15 to 37. Contracting CD4+ clones were found mainly in CM and EM memory subsets, while CD8+ clones were enriched in EMRA. Whether the second-wave clones peaking on day 37 were SARS-CoV-2 specific was not confirmed. Some responding clones were detected in pre-infection memory, suggesting pre-existing cross-reactive memory T cells joined the SARS-CoV-2 response.

Sequencing used an Illumina NovaSeq 6000. Using 5'RACE with constant-segment primers, TCRalpha and TCRbeta cDNA libraries were constructed, with sample barcodes and unique molecular identifiers added in the process. RNA was extracted from every sample with Trizol reagent. Library amplification was performed in two PCR steps, and a second sample barcode and Illumina TruSeq adapters were introduced in the second step. Libraries were sequenced on an Illumina NovaSeq with 2 x 150 bp paired-end reads. On the study's bioinformatics: With migec v1.2.7, reads were demultiplexed and then collapsed into UMI-guided consensus sequences. Using mixcr v2.1.11, the UMI consensuses were aligned to TRA and TRB V and J templates and assembled into clonotypes. A clonotype was counted as expanded or contracted only if both edgeR and NoisET called the change significant, with noise models trained on biological replicates. For edgeR calls, a false discovery rate-adjusted p below 0.01 and a log2 fold-change threshold of 1 were applied. As an exploratory analysis of dynamics, PCA with hierarchical clustering was applied to max-normalized trajectories of the 1000 most abundant clonotypes. Separately sequenced CD4+ and CD8+ repertoires were used to assign the CD4 or CD8 phenotype of responding clones. TCRdb reprocessed the public reads (quality trimming at Q25 with fastp, clone calling with MiXCR) and kept in-frame beta chains. Each CDR3 protein appears once, grouped with its most common genes and DNA. These V and J calls derive from TCRdb rather than the authors' analysis. The sample includes roughly 100,000 distinct CDR3 sequences, with around 15% observed a single time. 39% of the sample is taken by the ten largest.

The junction carries 16 bases between V and J, which are trimmed by 0 bases and 1 base respectively. Via the germline V gene, CDR1 is SNHLY and CDR2 FYNNEI. The CDR3 covers 17 residues, taking in both the cysteine and the phenylalanine. Only the CDR3 region is kept as DNA, spanning 51 bases read in frame from base 1. This clonotype was picked up a small number of times. The antigen it recognizes is unknown. Base qualities were left out, and no much larger clone turns up one base away. The material sequenced was PBMCs or a T cell subset sorted from them (not recorded which). The clonotype was recovered from a man younger than 35 who had mild COVID-19 (a few samples of this study predate the infection). The sample titles of this study are shuffled in the database, so cell type and time point are left out; the donor was told from shared clones. The rearranged chain carries TRBV2 and TRBJ2-7; TRBD2 is possibly the D segment (6 matching bases). The nucleotides read TGTGCCAGCAGTGAAGCGCTTGGGACCGGGGGTTCCTACGAGCAGTACTTC. Protein translation: CASSEALGTGGSYEQYF. The variable domain in full, with residues beyond the CDR3 obtained from the reference TRBV2 and TRBJ2-7 genes, is EPEVTQTPSHQVTQMGQEVILRCVPISNHLYFYWYRQILGQKVEFLVSFYNNEISEKSEIFDDQFSVERPDGSNFTLKIRSTKLEDSAMYFCASSEALGTGGSYEQYFGPGTRLTVT.